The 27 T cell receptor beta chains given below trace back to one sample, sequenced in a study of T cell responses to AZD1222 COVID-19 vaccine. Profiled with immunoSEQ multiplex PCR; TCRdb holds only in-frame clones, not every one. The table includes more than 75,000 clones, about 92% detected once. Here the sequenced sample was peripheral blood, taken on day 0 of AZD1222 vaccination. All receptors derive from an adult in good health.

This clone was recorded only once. The CDR3 coding sequence is TGTGCCACCCCTAGCGGGAGTAACACCGGGGAGCTGTTTTTT. It translates to CATPSGSNTGELFF. V is TRBV4-2 and J is TRBJ2-2, with 10 bases fitting TRBD2. Germline V gene lookup returns CDR1 LGHNA and CDR2 YNFKEQ. This CDR3 comprises 14 residues. Germline trimming cut 10 bases from V and 2 bases from J; bases unmatched to any gene: 4.

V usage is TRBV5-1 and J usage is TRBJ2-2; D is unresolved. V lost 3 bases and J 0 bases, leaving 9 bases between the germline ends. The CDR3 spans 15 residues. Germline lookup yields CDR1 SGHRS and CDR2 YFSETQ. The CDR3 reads CASSSRNSNTGELFF. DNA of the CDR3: TGCGCCAGCAGCTCCCGCAACTCGAACACCGGGGAGCTGTTTTTT.

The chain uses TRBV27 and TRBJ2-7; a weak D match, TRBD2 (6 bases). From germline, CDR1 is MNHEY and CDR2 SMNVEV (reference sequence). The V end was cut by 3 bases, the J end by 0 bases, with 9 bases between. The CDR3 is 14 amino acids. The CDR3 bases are TGTGCCAGCAGTTTTAGCGGCCCCTCCTACGAGCAGTACTTC. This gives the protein CASSFSGPSYEQYF.

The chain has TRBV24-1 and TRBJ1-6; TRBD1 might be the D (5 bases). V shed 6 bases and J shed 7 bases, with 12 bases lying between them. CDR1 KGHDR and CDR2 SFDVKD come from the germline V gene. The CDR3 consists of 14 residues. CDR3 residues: CATSLGGNNSPLHF. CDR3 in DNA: TGTGCCACCAGTCTCGGGGGGAACAATTCACCCCTCCACTTT.

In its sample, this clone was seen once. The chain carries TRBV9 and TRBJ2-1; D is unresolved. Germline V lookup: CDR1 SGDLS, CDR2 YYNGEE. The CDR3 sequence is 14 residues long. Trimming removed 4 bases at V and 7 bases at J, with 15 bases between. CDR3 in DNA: TGTGCCAGCAGCCTAAGATCTGCGGAAAATGAGCAGTTCTTC. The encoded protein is CASSLRSAENEQFF.

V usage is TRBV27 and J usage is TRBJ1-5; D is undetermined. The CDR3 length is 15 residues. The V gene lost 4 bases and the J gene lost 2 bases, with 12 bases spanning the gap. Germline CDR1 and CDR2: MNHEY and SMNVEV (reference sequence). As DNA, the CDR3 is TGTGCCAGCAGTTCTATTCCGGATGGCAATCAGCCCCAGCATTTT. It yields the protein CASSSIPDGNQPQHF.

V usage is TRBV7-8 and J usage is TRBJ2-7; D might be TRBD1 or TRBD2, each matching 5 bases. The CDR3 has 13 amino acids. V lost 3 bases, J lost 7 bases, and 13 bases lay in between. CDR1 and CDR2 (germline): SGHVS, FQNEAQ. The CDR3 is CASSFSGHREQYF. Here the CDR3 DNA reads TGTGCCAGCAGCTTTTCGGGGCATCGGGAGCAGTACTTC.

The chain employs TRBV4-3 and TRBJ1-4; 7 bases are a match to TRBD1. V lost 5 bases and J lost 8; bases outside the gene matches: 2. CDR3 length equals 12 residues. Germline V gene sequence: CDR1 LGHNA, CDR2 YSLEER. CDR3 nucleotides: TGCGCCAGCAGCATACAGGGGGAAAAACTGTTTTTT. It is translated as CASSIQGEKLFF.

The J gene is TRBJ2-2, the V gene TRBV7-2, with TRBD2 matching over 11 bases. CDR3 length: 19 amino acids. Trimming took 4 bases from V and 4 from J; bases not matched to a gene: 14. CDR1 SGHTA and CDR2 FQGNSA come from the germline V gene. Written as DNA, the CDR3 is TGTGCCAGCAGCTCCTTAGCGGGAGGGGGGTCGAAGGCCACCGGGGAGCTGTTTTTT. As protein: CASSSLAGGGSKATGELFF.

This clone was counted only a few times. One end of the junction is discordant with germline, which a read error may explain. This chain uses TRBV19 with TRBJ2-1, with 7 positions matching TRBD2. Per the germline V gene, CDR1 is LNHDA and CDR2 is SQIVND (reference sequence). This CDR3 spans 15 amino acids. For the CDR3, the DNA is TGTGCCAGTAGTATTAGCGGGCTCCTCTACCATGAGCAGTTCTTC. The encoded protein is CASSISGLLYHEQFF.

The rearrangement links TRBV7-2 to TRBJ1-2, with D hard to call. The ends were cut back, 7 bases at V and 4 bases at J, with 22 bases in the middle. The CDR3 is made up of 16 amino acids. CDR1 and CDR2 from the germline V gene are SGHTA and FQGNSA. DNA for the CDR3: TGTGCCAGCATCTCGCCCGGGAGGGCTAGAGGCTATGGCTACACCTTC. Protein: CASISPGRARGYGYTF. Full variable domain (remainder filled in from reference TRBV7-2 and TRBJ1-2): GAGVSQSPSNKVTEKGKDVELRCDPISGHTALYWYRQSLGQGLEFLIYFQGNSAPDKSGLPSDRFSAERTGGSVSTLTIQRTQQEDSAVYLCASISPGRARGYGYTFGSGTRLTVV.

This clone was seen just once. This chain's CDR3 is CASSPGQSYEQYF. The CDR3 DNA reads TGTGCCAGCAGCCCCGGACAGTCCTACGAGCAGTACTTC. V gene TRBV5-4 combines with J gene TRBJ2-7; D might be TRBD1 (6 bases). Germline V gene data show CDR1 as SGHNT and CDR2 as YYREEE (reference sequence). This CDR3 has 13 residues. The V end was cut by 4 bases, the J end by 1 base, with 9 bases between.

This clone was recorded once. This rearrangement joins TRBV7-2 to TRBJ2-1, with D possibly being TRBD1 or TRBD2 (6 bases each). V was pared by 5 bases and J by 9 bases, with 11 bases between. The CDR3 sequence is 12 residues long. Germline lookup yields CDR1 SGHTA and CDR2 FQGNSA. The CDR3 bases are TGTGCCAGCAGCCCCGGGGGCAGTGAGCAGTTCTTC. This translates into CASSPGGSEQFF.

The CDR3 loop reads CASSLAGGRHEQFF. CDR3 nucleotide sequence: TGTGCCAGCAGCTTAGCGGGAGGGAGGCATGAGCAGTTCTTC. The V and J genes are TRBV7-3 and TRBJ2-1, with 9 nucleotides matching TRBD2. The CDR3 contains 14 residues. With V trimmed by 2 bases and J by 8 bases, 4 bases remained unmatched. Germline CDR1 and CDR2: SGHTA and FQGTGA.

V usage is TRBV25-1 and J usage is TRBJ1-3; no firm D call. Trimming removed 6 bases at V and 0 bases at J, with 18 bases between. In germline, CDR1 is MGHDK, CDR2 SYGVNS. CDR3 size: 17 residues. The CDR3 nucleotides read TGTGCCAGCAGAGGAATGAAGCGGGCAAGCTCTGGAAACACCATATATTTT. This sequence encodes CASRGMKRASSGNTIYF.

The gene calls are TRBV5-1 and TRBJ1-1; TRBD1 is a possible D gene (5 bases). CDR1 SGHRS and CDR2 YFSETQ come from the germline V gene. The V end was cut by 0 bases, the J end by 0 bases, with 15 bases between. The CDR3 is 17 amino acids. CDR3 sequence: CASSLVSGNAMNTEAFF. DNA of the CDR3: TGCGCCAGCAGCTTGGTATCAGGGAACGCCATGAACACTGAAGCTTTCTTT.

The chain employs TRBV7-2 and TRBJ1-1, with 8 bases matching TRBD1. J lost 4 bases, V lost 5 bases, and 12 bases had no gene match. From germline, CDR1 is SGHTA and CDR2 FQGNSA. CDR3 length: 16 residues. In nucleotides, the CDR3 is TGTGCCAGCAGCCCCCAAGGACAGGGCCTGGGCACTGAAGCTTTCTTT. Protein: CASSPQGQGLGTEAFF.

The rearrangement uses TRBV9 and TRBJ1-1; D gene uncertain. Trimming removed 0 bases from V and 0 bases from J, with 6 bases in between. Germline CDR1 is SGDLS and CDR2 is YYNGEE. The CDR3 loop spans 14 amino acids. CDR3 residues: CASSVEAVNTEAFF. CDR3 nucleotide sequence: TGTGCCAGCAGCGTAGAGGCGGTGAACACTGAAGCTTTCTTT.

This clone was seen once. The CDR3 spells CAISAETDTQYF. CDR3 DNA sequence: TGTGCCATCAGTGCGGAGACAGATACGCAGTATTTT. The chain recombines TRBV10-3 with TRBJ2-3; D gene uncertain. V was trimmed by 4 bases and J by 3 bases, leaving 5 bases between them. Germline V gives CDR1 ENHRY, CDR2 SYGVKD. This CDR3 has 12 amino acids.

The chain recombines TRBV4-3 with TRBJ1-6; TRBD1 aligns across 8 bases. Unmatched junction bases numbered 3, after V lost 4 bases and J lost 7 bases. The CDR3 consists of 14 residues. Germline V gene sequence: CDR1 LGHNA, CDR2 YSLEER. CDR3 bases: TGCGCCAGCAGCCTCAGGACAGGGAATTCACCCCTCCACTTT. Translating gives CASSLRTGNSPLHF.

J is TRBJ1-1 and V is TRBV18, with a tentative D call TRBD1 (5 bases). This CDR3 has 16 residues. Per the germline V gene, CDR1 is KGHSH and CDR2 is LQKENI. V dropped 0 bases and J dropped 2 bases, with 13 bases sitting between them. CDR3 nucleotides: TGTGCCAGCTCACCACCGTCAGGGCGGGCAAACACTGAAGCTTTCTTT. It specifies CASSPPSGRANTEAFF.

The CDR3 nucleotides are TGTGCCAGCAGTTCGTACAGGGATAACGGGGAGCTGTTTTTT. Amino acids: CASSSYRDNGELFF. The rearrangement links TRBV27 to TRBJ2-2; D is possibly TRBD1 (6 bases). Germline V lookup: CDR1 MNHEY, CDR2 SMNVEV (reference sequence). V lost 4 bases and J 7 bases, leaving 13 bases between the germline ends. The CDR3 covers 14 residues.

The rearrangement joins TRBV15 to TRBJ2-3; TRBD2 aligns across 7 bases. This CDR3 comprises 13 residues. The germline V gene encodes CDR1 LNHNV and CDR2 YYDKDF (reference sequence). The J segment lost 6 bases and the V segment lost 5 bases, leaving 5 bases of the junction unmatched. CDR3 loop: CATSDGAGDTQYF. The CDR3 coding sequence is TGTGCCACCAGCGATGGAGCGGGGGATACGCAGTATTTT.

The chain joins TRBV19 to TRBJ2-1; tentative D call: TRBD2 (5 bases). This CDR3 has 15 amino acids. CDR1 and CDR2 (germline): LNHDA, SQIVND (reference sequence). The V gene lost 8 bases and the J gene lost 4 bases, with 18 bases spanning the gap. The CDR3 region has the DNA TGTGCCAGTTTTGGCGGAGGAGCACAATACAATGAGCAGTTCTTC. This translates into CASFGGGAQYNEQFF.

The CDR3: CASSLVGGMNTEAFF. The CDR3 DNA sequence: TGTGCCAGCAGCTTGGTCGGGGGAATGAACACTGAAGCTTTCTTT. The chain joins TRBV5-6 to TRBJ1-1; weak D call: TRBD1 (5 bases). This CDR3 comprises 15 residues. Germline V gene data show CDR1 as SGHDT and CDR2 as YYEEEE. Trimming shortened V by 0 bases and J by 0 bases, and 9 bases separated the two germline ends. The entire variable domain, with the rest obtained from reference TRBV5-6 and TRBJ1-1, is as follows: DAGVTQSPTHLIKTRGQQVTLRCSPKSGHDTVSWYQQALGQGPQFIFQYYEEEERQRGNFPDRFSGHQFPNYSSELNVNALLLGDSALYLCASSLVGGMNTEAFFGQGTRLTVV.

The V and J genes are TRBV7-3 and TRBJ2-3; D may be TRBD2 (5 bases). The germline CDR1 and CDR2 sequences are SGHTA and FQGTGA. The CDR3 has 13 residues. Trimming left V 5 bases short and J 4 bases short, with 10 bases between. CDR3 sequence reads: CASSQEAADTQYF. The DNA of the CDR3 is TGTGCCAGCAGCCAGGAGGCTGCAGATACGCAGTATTTT.

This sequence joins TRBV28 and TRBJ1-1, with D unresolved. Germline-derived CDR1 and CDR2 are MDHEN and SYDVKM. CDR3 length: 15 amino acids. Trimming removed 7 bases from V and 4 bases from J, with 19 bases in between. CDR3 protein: CASIALAGGVTEAFF. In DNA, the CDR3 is TGTGCCAGCATTGCTCTGGCAGGCGGGGTCACTGAAGCTTTCTTT.